This is a list of T cell receptor beta chains from one sample in a study of blood T cell repertoires in COVID-19. Only in-frame clones appear in the TCRdb table, and some are missing; sequencing was by immunoSEQ multiplex PCR. The sample gives some 270,000 clones, roughly 85% of which show up once; roughly 6.7% is in the top ten. Source material: PBMCs or T cells enriched from blood (not recorded which). The receptor source for this set is a woman between 45 and 60 years old who had been exposed to COVID-19. The CDR3 runs from the conserved cysteine through the conserved F or W. D genes are given only for firm matches. Clone size is not always given. Where it is, it says once, few, many or a class for expanded clones.

TRBV11-2,TRBJ1-2,-,-,TGTGCCAGCAGCTTAAATAGCGGGGGAGGCTACACCTTC,CASSLNSGGGYTF
TRBV7-8,TRBJ1-1,-,TRBD1,TGTGCCAGCAGCGTAGGACAGGGCACTGAAGCTTTCTTT,CASSVGQGTEAFF
TRBV12-3/TRBV12-4,TRBJ1-2,-,-,TGTGCCAGCCTAAGGGGTCAAAACTATGGCTACACCTTC,CASLRGQNYGYTF
TRBV18,TRBJ2-7,once,-,TGTGCCAGCTCACCAGTGGCGGCCTACGAGCAGTACTTC,CASSPVAAYEQYF
TRBV5-1,TRBJ2-1,-,-,TGCGCCAGCAGCTTGTACCTGCAAGGGAGCTACAATGAGCAGTTCTTC,CASSLYLQGSYNEQFF
TRBV6-5,TRBJ1-3,-,-,TGTGCCAGCATGGAGAGACCATTCTCTGGAAACACCATATATTTT,CASMERPFSGNTIYF
TRBV5-8,TRBJ1-5,-,TRBD1,TGTGCCAGCAGCCGCGGGGGGGGACAGCCTAATCAGCCCCAGCATTTT,CASSRGGGQPNQPQHF
TRBV9,TRBJ2-5,-,-,TGTGCCAGCAGCGTAGACGCCGGGATCCAAGAGACCCAGTACTTC,CASSVDAGIQETQYF
TRBV6-4,TRBJ1-1,-,TRBD1,TGTGCCAGCAGGGTGGACAGGCTGAACACTGAAGCTTTCTTT,CASRVDRLNTEAFF
TRBV4-3,TRBJ1-6,-,TRBD1,TGCGCCAGCAGCCGGGACAGAGAGAATTCACCCCTCCACTTT,CASSRDRENSPLHF
TRBV6-2/TRBV6-3,TRBJ1-2,-,-,TGTGCCAGCAGTTCCGGCAGGGGCAACTATGGCTACACCTTC,CASSSGRGNYGYTF
TRBV4-3,TRBJ2-1,-,TRBD2,TGCGCCAGCAGCCTGTGGGGCGGGGGGGCATATGAGCAGTTCTTC,CASSLWGGGAYEQFF
TRBV5-1,TRBJ2-7,-,-,TGCGCCAGCAGCCCAAGGACTTTTCCCTACGAGCAGTACTTC,CASSPRTFPYEQYF
TRBV6-2/TRBV6-3,TRBJ2-6,-,TRBD1,TGTGCCAGCTGCCAGGACAGGGAAAACGTCCTGACTTTC,CASCQDRENVLTF
TRBV11-2,TRBJ2-7,-,-,TGTGCCAGCAGCTCCGGGATTCTCTCCTACGAGCAGTACTTC,CASSSGILSYEQYF
TRBV19,TRBJ1-2,-,-,TGTGCCAGTAAAGACTCGGTAAACCGGGACTCGACCTTC,CASKDSVNRDSTF
TRBV29-1,TRBJ2-1,-,-,TGCAGCACAGCGGGCTACAATGAGCAGTTCTTC,CSTAGYNEQFF
TRBV28,TRBJ2-5,-,TRBD1,TGTGCCAGCAGTTCGACCGGGACAGGACAAGAGACCCAGTACTTC,CASSSTGTGQETQYF
TRBV30,TRBJ1-4,-,TRBD1,TGTGCCTGGAGTGCCCAGGGGGCCGGGAATGAAAAACTGTTTTTT,CAWSAQGAGNEKLFF
TRBV29-1,TRBJ1-2,-,-,TGCAGCGTTTTGGAGGATATTGGCTACACCTTC,CSVLEDIGYTF
TRBV19,TRBJ1-1,once,TRBD1,TGTGCCAGTAGTATGACAGGGAATCTCCCTGAAGCTTTCTTT,CASSMTGNLPEAFF
TRBV29-1,TRBJ1-1,once,-,TGCAGCGTTGTCAGGACACCTAACACTGAAGCTTTCTTT,CSVVRTPNTEAFF
TRBV5-6,TRBJ1-3,many,-,TGTGCCAGCAGCTTGGAGGGGCCTGGAAACACCATATATTTT,CASSLEGPGNTIYF
TRBV5-4,TRBJ1-2,once,TRBD1,TGTGCCAGCAGCTCGGGGGGGACAGGGTCTAACTATGGCTACACCTTC,CASSSGGTGSNYGYTF
TRBV11-2,TRBJ2-5,-,-,TGTGCCAGCAGCGCCTGGACACATCTCGCCCAAGAGACCCAGTACTTC,CASSAWTHLAQETQYF
TRBV19,TRBJ1-1,-,-,TGTGCCAGTAGTCCCTTTGGGGCCAGGGAAGCTTTCTTT,CASSPFGAREAFF
TRBV7-2,TRBJ1-2,once,-,TGTGCCAGCAGCTTAGGCGGGGGGTTTAACTATGGCTACACCTTC,CASSLGGGFNYGYTF
TRBV30,TRBJ2-7,-,TRBD1,TGTGCCTGGAGGCAACAGGGGACCTACGAGCAGTACTTC,CAWRQQGTYEQYF
TRBV7-9,TRBJ2-3,-,-,TGTGCCAGCAGCTTAGAGGGGGTTGTCACAGATACGCAGTATTTT,CASSLEGVVTDTQYF
TRBV11-2,TRBJ2-7,-,TRBD1,TGTGCCAGCAGCTTACTACAGGGGGCGGGCGAGCAGTACTTC,CASSLLQGAGEQYF
TRBV5-1,TRBJ1-2,-,-,TGCGCCAGCAGCTTCAGGGTTGGCTATGGCTACACCTTC,CASSFRVGYGYTF
TRBV5-1,TRBJ2-3,-,-,TGCGCCAGCAGTCCCCCTGGTCTCAGGGGCTACACAGATACGCAGTATTTT,CASSPPGLRGYTDTQYF
TRBV18,TRBJ1-5,-,-,TGTGCCAGCTCACCAGAACATAGCAATCAGCCCCAGCATTTT,CASSPEHSNQPQHF
TRBV2,TRBJ1-4,-,TRBD1,TGTGCCAGCAGAGACAGGGGGTCTTATCCAACTAATGAAAAACTGTTTTTT,CASRDRGSYPTNEKLFF
TRBV30,TRBJ1-2,-,-,TGTGCCTGGGGAGGGCTTTTGTATGGCTACACCTTC,CAWGGLLYGYTF
TRBV7-9,TRBJ2-7,-,-,TGTGCCAGCAGCACCAAGAGGGGGGGACTCTACGAGCAGTACTTC,CASSTKRGGLYEQYF
TRBV7-2,TRBJ1-2,-,-,TGTGCCAGCAGCCCCAGCCGGGCAGGGGCGGGTGGCTACACCTTC,CASSPSRAGAGGYTF
TRBV9,TRBJ1-2,-,TRBD1,TGTGCCAGCAGCCCCATGGGACAGGTAGACTATGGCTACACCTTC,CASSPMGQVDYGYTF
TRBV19,TRBJ1-1,-,-,TGTGCCAGTAGTAGCTCGGCTGAAGCTTTCTTT,CASSSSAEAFF
TRBV12-3/TRBV12-4,TRBJ1-2,-,-,TGTGCCAGCAGGCCCGACAGGTCGGGAGGCTACACCTTC,CASRPDRSGGYTF
TRBV19,TRBJ2-3,-,TRBD1,TGTGCCAGTAGTTTCAGGGGGACAGATACGCAGTATTTT,CASSFRGTDTQYF
TRBV6-5,TRBJ2-1,once,-,TGTGCCAGCACTTCCCCCACAATCAATGAGCAGTTCTTC,CASTSPTINEQFF
TRBV30,TRBJ1-2,-,-,TGTGCCTGGAGCTCATCACGAGCGGGTGGCTACACCTTC,CAWSSSRAGGYTF
TRBV7-2,TRBJ1-3,-,TRBD1,TGTGCCAGCAGCTTAACGGGGACAGGAAGGTGGAACACCATATATTTT,CASSLTGTGRWNTIYF
TRBV12-3/TRBV12-4,TRBJ1-5,-,-,TGTGCCAGCAGTTTAAACTCTGGGCCCCAGCATTTT,CASSLNSGPQHF
TRBV6-4,TRBJ1-3,-,TRBD1,TGTGCCAGCCGGGACAGTGGGAACACCATATATTTT,CASRDSGNTIYF
TRBV5-1,TRBJ1-1,once,TRBD1,TGCGCCAGCAGCGTGGACCCAGGGGGTATTGAAGCTTTCTTT,CASSVDPGGIEAFF
TRBV5-1,TRBJ2-3,few,-,TGCGCCAGCAGCTTGGGAGGCACAGATACGCAGTATTTT,CASSLGGTDTQYF
TRBV5-1,TRBJ2-7,-,-,TGCGCCAGCAGCGGCGGAGGGGCACTTTACGAGCAGTACTTC,CASSGGGALYEQYF
TRBV3-1/TRBV3-2,TRBJ2-5,-,TRBD1,TGTGCCAGCAGCCAAGTGGCGAAGGGACAGGGACAAGAGACCCAGTACTTC,CASSQVAKGQGQETQYF
TRBV11-2,TRBJ1-3,-,TRBD1,TGTGCCAGCAGCCTTAGAGGGGGGACAGGCGGCTTCTCTGGAAACACCATATATTTT,CASSLRGGTGGFSGNTIYF
TRBV6-5,TRBJ1-5,-,TRBD1,TGTGCCAGCAGGCTACAGGGGAATCAGCCCCAGCATTTT,CASRLQGNQPQHF
TRBV5-1,TRBJ2-3,-,-,TGCGCCAGCAGCTCAGGGCAACTCGGCAGGAGCACAGATACGCAGTATTTT,CASSSGQLGRSTDTQYF